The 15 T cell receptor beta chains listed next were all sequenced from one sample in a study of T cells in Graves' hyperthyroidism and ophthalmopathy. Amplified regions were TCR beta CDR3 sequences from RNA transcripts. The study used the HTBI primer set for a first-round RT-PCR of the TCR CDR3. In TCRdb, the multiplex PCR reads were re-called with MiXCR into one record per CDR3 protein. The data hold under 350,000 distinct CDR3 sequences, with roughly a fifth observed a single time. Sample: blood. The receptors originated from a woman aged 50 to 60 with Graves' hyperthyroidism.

The CDR3 here is CASSVRPGANEKLFF. CDR3 coding DNA: TGTGCCAGCAGTGTTCGGCCGGGGGCTAATGAAAAACTGTTTTTT. The V gene is TRBV2, the J gene TRBJ1-4; perhaps TRBD1 as D (5 bases). The CDR3 totals 15 residues. The V gene's germline CDR1 is SNHLY and CDR2 FYNNEI. Trimming pared 4 bases from V and 3 bases from J, leaving 12 bases between.

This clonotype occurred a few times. CDR3 nucleotide sequence: TGTGCCAGCAACCTACTGGGAGGAGTGTATAATTCACCCCTCCACTTT. It is translated as CASNLLGGVYNSPLHF. J is TRBJ1-6 and V is TRBV2; D is undetermined. V was cut by 7 bases and J by 4 bases, with 17 bases left in between. The CDR3 has 16 residues. Germline CDR1 is SNHLY and CDR2 is FYNNEI.

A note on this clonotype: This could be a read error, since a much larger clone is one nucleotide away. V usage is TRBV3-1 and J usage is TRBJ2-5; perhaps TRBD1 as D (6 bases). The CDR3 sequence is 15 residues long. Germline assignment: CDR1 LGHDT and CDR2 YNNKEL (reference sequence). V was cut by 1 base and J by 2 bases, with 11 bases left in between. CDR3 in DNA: TGTGCCAGCAGCCAAGTGAGGGGGTCACAAGAGACCCAGTACTTC. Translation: CASSQVRGSQETQYF.

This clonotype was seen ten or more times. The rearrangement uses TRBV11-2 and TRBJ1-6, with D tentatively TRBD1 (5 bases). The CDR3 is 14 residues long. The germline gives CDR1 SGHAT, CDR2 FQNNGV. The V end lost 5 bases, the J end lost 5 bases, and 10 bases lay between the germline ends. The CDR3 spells CASSPTVDNSPLHF. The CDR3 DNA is TGTGCCAGCAGCCCGACAGTGGATAATTCACCCCTCCACTTT.

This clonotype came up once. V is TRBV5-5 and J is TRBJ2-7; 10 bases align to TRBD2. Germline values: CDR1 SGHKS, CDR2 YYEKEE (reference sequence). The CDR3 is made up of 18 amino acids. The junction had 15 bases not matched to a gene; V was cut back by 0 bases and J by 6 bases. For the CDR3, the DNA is TGTGCCAGCAGCTTGGGTACAGGCCGACAAGCGGGAGGGGGCGAGCAGTACTTC. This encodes CASSLGTGRQAGGGEQYF.

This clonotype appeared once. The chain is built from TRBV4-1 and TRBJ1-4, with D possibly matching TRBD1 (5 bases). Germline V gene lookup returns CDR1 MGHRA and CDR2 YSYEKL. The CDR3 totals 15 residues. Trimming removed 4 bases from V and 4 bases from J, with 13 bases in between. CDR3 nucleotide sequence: TGCGCCAGCAGCCGGTTCCGGGACCGTAATGAAAAACTGTTTTTT. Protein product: CASSRFRDRNEKLFF.

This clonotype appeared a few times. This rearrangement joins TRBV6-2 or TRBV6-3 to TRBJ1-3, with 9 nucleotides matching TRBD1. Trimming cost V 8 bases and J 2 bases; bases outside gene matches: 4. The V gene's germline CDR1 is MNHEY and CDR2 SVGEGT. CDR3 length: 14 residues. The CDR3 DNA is TGTGCCAGCGGAGGGACAGGGACTGGAAACACCATATATTTT. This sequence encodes CASGGTGTGNTIYF.

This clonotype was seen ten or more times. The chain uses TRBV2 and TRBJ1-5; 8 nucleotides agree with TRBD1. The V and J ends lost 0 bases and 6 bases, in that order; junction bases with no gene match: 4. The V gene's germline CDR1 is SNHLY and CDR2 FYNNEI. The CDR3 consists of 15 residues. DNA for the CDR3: TGTGCCAGCAGTGAAGCCGGCAGGGGGCTTCAGCCCCAGCATTTT. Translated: CASSEAGRGLQPQHF.

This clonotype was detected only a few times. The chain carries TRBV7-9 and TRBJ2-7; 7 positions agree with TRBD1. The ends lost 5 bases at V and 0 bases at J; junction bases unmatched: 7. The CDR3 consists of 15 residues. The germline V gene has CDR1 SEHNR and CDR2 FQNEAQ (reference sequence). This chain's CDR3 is CASSRDRAYSYEQYF. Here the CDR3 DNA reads TGTGCCAGCAGCCGTGACAGGGCCTACTCCTACGAGCAGTACTTC.

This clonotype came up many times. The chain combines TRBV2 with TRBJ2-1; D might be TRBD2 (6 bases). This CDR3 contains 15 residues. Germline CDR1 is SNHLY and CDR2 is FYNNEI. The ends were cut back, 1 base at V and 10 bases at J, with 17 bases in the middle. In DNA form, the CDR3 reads TGTGCCAGCAGTGAAGTGCGGCCTCTAGCGACCGAGCAGTTCTTC. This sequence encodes CASSEVRPLATEQFF.

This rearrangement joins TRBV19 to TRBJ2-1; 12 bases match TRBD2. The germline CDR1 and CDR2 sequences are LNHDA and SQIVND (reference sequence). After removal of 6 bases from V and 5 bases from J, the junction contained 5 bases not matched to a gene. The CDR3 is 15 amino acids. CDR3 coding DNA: TGTGCCAGTAGAATCCTAGCGGGAGGGCACAATGAGCAGTTCTTC. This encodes CASRILAGGHNEQFF. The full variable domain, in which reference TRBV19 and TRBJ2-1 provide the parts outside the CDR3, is DGGITQSPKYLFRKEGQNVTLSCEQNLNHDAMYWYRQDPGQGLRLIYYSQIVNDFQKGDIAEGYSVSREKKESFPLTVTSAQKNPTAFYLCASRILAGGHNEQFFGPGTRLTVL.

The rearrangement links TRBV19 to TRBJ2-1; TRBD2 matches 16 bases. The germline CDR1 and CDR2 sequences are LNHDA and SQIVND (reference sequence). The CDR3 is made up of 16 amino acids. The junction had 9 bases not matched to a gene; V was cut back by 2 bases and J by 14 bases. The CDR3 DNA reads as TGTGCCAGTAGTATAAGCTCGGGACTAGCGGGAGGGTCGGAGTTCTTC. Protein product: CASSISSGLAGGSEFF.

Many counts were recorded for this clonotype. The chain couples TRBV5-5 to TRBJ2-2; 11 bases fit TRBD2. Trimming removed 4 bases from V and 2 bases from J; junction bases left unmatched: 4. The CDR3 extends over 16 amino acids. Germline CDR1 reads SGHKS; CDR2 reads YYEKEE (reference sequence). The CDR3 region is CASSPGTSGNTGELFF. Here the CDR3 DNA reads TGTGCCAGCAGCCCGGGGACTAGCGGTAACACCGGGGAGCTGTTTTTT.

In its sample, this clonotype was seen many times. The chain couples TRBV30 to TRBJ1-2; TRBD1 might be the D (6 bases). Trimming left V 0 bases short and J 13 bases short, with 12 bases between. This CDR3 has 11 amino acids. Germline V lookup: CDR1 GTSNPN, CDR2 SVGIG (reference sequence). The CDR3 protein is CAWSVRGALTF. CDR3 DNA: TGTGCCTGGAGTGTACGGGGGGCGCTCACCTTC.

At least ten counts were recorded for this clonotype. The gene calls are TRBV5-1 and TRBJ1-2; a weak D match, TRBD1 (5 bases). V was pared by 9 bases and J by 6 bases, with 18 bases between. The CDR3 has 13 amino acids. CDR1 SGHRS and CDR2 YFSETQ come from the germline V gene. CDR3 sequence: CATSRDGVDGYTF. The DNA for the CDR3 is TGCGCCACATCAAGGGACGGAGTGGATGGCTACACCTTC.